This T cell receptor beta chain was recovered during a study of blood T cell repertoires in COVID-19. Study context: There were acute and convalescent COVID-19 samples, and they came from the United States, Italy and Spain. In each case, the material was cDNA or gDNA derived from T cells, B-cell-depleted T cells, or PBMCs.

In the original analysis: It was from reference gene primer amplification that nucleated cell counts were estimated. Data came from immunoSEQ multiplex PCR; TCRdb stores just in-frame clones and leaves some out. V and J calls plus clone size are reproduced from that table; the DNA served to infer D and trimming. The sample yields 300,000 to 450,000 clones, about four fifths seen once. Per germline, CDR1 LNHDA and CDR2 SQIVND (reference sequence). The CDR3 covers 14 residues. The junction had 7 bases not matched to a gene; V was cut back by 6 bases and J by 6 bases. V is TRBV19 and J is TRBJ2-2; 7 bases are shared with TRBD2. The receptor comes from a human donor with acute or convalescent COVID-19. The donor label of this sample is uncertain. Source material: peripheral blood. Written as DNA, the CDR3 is TGTGCCAGTAGCCATCGGGGAGGGGCCGGGGAGCTGTTTTTT. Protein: CASSHRGGAGELFF.